The 12 T cell receptor beta chains reported below all come from one sample, sequenced in a study of siplizumab effects on memory and regulatory T cells (dated by TCRdb to about 2019). Receptor libraries were prepared by the immunoSEQ multiplex PCR assay. This immuneACCESS table, as held by TCRdb, lists in-frame sequences with V and J called but not all clones. Of the missing ones, under half trace to an unresolved V gene in checked studies; the others have no known cause. The sample table shows roughly 100,000 clones, and approximately 90% are seen once. The ten largest clones take up 0.9% to 1.4% of the sample. The sequencing sample was made of CD4+ T cells sorted from blood. Receptors originate from a human donor in good health.

The chain links TRBV15 to TRBJ1-5; D is perhaps TRBD1 (5 bases). The CDR3 spans 17 residues. V lost 5 bases and J lost 0, with 17 bases in between. Per germline, CDR1 LNHNV and CDR2 YYDKDF (reference sequence). CDR3 nucleotide sequence: TGTGCCACCAGCCAACGACAGACGTCCTATAGCAATCAGCCCCAGCATTTT. Its translation: CATSQRQTSYSNQPQHF.

V and J are TRBV15 and TRBJ1-5; TRBD1 matches at 10 bases. This CDR3 contains 15 residues. V was clipped by 3 bases and J by 4 bases; unmatched bases: 3. CDR1 LNHNV and CDR2 YYDKDF come from the germline V gene (reference sequence). This CDR3 is CATSRGQGINQPQHF. The DNA of the CDR3 is TGTGCCACCAGCAGGGGACAGGGGATTAATCAGCCCCAGCATTTT.

The chain combines TRBV5-1 with TRBJ2-3, with 9 bases fitting TRBD2. Looked up from germline, CDR1 is SGHRS and CDR2 is YFSETQ. This CDR3 has 16 amino acids. V shed 4 bases, J shed 0 bases, and the junction held 6 bases outside the gene matches. This CDR3 is CASSRSGRGSTDTQYF. Written as DNA, the CDR3 is TGCGCCAGCAGCCGTAGCGGGAGAGGGAGCACAGATACGCAGTATTTT.

The chain carries TRBV9 and TRBJ1-3, with D possibly matching TRBD1 (5 bases). V was cut by 0 bases and J by 0 bases, with 10 bases left in between. This CDR3 has 16 amino acids. Germline CDR1 reads SGDLS; CDR2 reads YYNGEE. CDR3 sequence: CASSVGGAFSGNTIYF. CDR3 nucleotide sequence: TGTGCCAGCAGCGTAGGAGGGGCCTTCTCTGGAAACACCATATATTTT.

The rearrangement links TRBV7-2 to TRBJ2-7; a possible D gene is TRBD2 (6 bases). V was clipped by 5 bases and J by 0 bases, with 14 bases between them. This CDR3 comprises 15 residues. Germline lookup yields CDR1 SGHTA and CDR2 FQGNSA. The CDR3 DNA reads TGTGCCAGCAGCCTGAAGCGGGTGGGCTCCTACGAGCAGTACTTC. Protein sequence: CASSLKRVGSYEQYF. The full variable domain, completed using reference TRBV7-2 and TRBJ2-7, is GAGVSQSPSNKVTEKGKDVELRCDPISGHTALYWYRQSLGQGLEFLIYFQGNSAPDKSGLPSDRFSAERTGGSVSTLTIQRTQQEDSAVYLCASSLKRVGSYEQYFGPGTRLTVT.

The chain is built from TRBV5-1 and TRBJ2-1; D gene ambiguous. The CDR3 is made up of 12 amino acids. Germline lookup yields CDR1 SGHRS and CDR2 YFSETQ. V dropped 2 bases and J dropped 5 bases, with 5 bases sitting between them. In DNA, the CDR3 is TGCGCCAGCAGCTTTGCAAACAATGAGCAGTTCTTC. This translates into CASSFANNEQFF. Based on the CDR3 plus reference TRBV5-1 and TRBJ2-1, the full variable domain is KAGVTQTPRYLIKTRGQQVTLSCSPISGHRSVSWYQQTPGQGLQFLFEYFSETQRNKGNFPGRFSGRQFSNSRSEMNVSTLELGDSALYLCASSFANNEQFFGPGTRLTVL.

This chain links TRBV7-9 with TRBJ2-2; 7 bases fit TRBD2. CDR1 is SEHNR and CDR2 is FQNEAQ in the germline V gene (reference sequence). The J segment lost 3 bases and the V segment lost 4 bases, leaving 14 bases of the junction unmatched. CDR3 length equals 18 residues. CDR3 DNA: TGTGCCAGCAGCTCCCCTGTGTCAGGGAGGGCCGACACCGGGGAGCTGTTTTTT. Residues: CASSSPVSGRADTGELFF.

The J gene is TRBJ2-1, the V gene TRBV5-1; the match to TRBD2 covers 15 bases. Trimming cost V 4 bases and J 7 bases; bases outside gene matches: 6. CDR3 size: 16 residues. Germline V gene lookup returns CDR1 SGHRS and CDR2 YFSETQ. The CDR3 region is CASSTRTSGRGNEQFF. In nucleotides, the CDR3 is TGCGCCAGCAGCACAAGGACTAGCGGGAGGGGGAATGAGCAGTTCTTC.

This chain uses TRBV9 with TRBJ1-6; 7 nucleotides line up with TRBD1. The CDR3 loop spans 14 amino acids. Losses at the gene ends were 3 bases for V and 6 bases for J; bases not matched to a gene: 3. Per germline, CDR1 SGDLS and CDR2 YYNGEE. This chain's CDR3 is CASSAGGVNSPLHF. The DNA of the CDR3 is TGTGCCAGCAGCGCAGGGGGTGTTAATTCACCCCTCCACTTT.

V gene TRBV10-1 combines with J gene TRBJ2-5; D is perhaps TRBD2 (6 bases). Trimming removed 3 bases from V and 5 bases from J, with 16 bases in between. Germline CDR1 WNHNN, CDR2 SYGVQD (reference sequence). CDR3 size: 15 residues. The CDR3 coding sequence is TGCGCCAGCAGTGATCAGGAGGGGTCCTTGGAGACCCAGTACTTC. It specifies CASSDQEGSLETQYF.

This rearrangement joins TRBV27 to TRBJ2-3; D might be TRBD1 or TRBD2, each matching 5 bases. The V end lost 1 base, the J end lost 1 base, and 15 bases lay between the germline ends. There are 17 residues in the CDR3. Per the germline V gene, CDR1 is MNHEY and CDR2 is SMNVEV (reference sequence). The CDR3 sequence is CASSLFLTWDGTDTQYF. As DNA, the CDR3 is TGTGCCAGCAGTTTATTCCTAACCTGGGACGGCACAGATACGCAGTATTTT.

This sequence joins TRBV6-5 and TRBJ1-3; D is perhaps TRBD1 (6 bases). Germline CDR1 and CDR2: MNHEY and SVGAGI. The CDR3 sequence is 16 residues long. V dropped 0 bases and J dropped 2 bases, with 11 bases sitting between them. CDR3: CASSYSRGTAGNTIYF. The CDR3 nucleotides read TGTGCCAGCAGTTACTCAAGGGGGACGGCTGGAAACACCATATATTTT.